These 10 T cell receptor beta chains share one sample of origin, sequenced in a study of T cells in Graves' hyperthyroidism and ophthalmopathy. TCR beta CDR3 sequences were amplified from RNA transcripts. The TCR CDR3 was amplified in a first-round RT-PCR using the HTBI primer set. In TCRdb, the multiplex PCR reads were re-called with MiXCR into one record per CDR3 protein. This table holds 300,000 to 400,000 distinct CDR3 sequences, approximately 15% found once. The source material was blood. The source of these receptors is a woman between 55 and 75 years old with Graves' hyperthyroidism.

This clonotype was picked up a small number of times. This chain links TRBV4-1 with TRBJ1-5; D perhaps matches TRBD1 (5 bases). V lost 1 base and J 6 bases, leaving 13 bases between the germline ends. The CDR3 is made up of 15 amino acids. CDR1 is MGHRA and CDR2 is YSYEKL in the germline V gene. The chain's CDR3 is CASSQGHSGAQPQHF. Here the CDR3 DNA reads TGCGCCAGCAGCCAAGGACACTCCGGGGCTCAGCCCCAGCATTTT.

This clonotype was detected many times. This rearrangement joins TRBV5-1 to TRBJ2-1; D possibly matches TRBD1 or TRBD2 (5 bases each). This CDR3 is built from 14 residues. The V end was cut by 4 bases, the J end by 9 bases, with 17 bases between. Germline CDR1 is SGHRS and CDR2 is YFSETQ. The CDR3 is CASSTGPQRGEQFF. CDR3 nucleotide sequence: TGCGCCAGCAGCACGGGACCCCAACGGGGTGAGCAGTTCTTC.

In this sample, this clonotype turned up many times. V gene TRBV11-2 combines with J gene TRBJ2-1; the match to TRBD1 covers 8 bases. V lost 5 bases and J lost 12; bases outside the gene matches: 3. CDR1 SGHAT and CDR2 FQNNGV come from the germline V gene. The length of the CDR3 is 11 residues. In DNA, the CDR3 is TGTGCCAGCAGCCCCGGACAGGGGCAGTTCTTC. Translated: CASSPGQGQFF.

This clonotype was observed at least ten times. The CDR3 loop is CASSIQLAADTQYF. Here the CDR3 DNA reads TGTGCCAGTAGTATTCAGCTAGCGGCAGATACGCAGTATTTT. This sequence joins TRBV19 and TRBJ2-3; 7 positions agree with TRBD2. The V and J ends lost 3 bases and 4 bases, in that order; junction bases with no gene match: 4. The CDR3 contains 14 residues. Germline assignment: CDR1 LNHDA and CDR2 SQIVND (reference sequence).

The chain carries TRBV30 and TRBJ2-3; 8 nucleotides align to TRBD1. Germline V gives CDR1 GTSNPN, CDR2 SVGIG (reference sequence). The CDR3 sequence is 14 residues long. Trimming at V came to 4 bases and at J to 1 base, leaving 4 bases not matched to a gene. The CDR3 reads CAWTSTGGTDTQYF. The CDR3 coding sequence is TGTGCCTGGACCTCGACAGGGGGCACAGATACGCAGTATTTT.

The rearrangement joins TRBV3-1 to TRBJ1-4; D is possibly TRBD1 (5 bases). The germline V gene has CDR1 LGHDT and CDR2 YNNKEL (reference sequence). The CDR3 is made up of 15 amino acids. V lost 4 bases to trimming and J lost 5 bases, with 14 bases between them. The CDR3 nucleotides are TGTGCCAGCAGCCCCGCCGGGACTGGGAATGAAAAACTGTTTTTT. Translation: CASSPAGTGNEKLFF.

This clonotype was counted between two and nine times. V gene TRBV2 combines with J gene TRBJ2-7; D remains unclear. The CDR3 length is 14 residues. The germline V gene encodes CDR1 SNHLY and CDR2 FYNNEI. V shed 1 base and J shed 4 bases, with 11 bases lying between them. The CDR3 sequence: CASSEDTSKYEQYF. The CDR3 bases are TGTGCCAGCAGTGAAGACACTTCTAAGTACGAGCAGTACTTC.

This clonotype came up many times. The rearrangement uses TRBV24-1 and TRBJ1-2; no firm D call. V was shortened by 6 bases and J by 2 bases, with 9 bases between the two germline ends. This CDR3 has 13 amino acids. Per germline, CDR1 KGHDR and CDR2 SFDVKD. The CDR3: CATSPGSNYGYTF. The CDR3 DNA follows: TGTGCCACCAGTCCGGGGTCCAACTATGGCTACACCTTC.

This clonotype was counted many times. The chain carries TRBV7-6 and TRBJ1-1, with D hard to call. The germline gives CDR1 SGHVS, CDR2 FNYEAQ. Trimming pared 3 bases from V and 3 bases from J, leaving 11 bases between. The CDR3 covers 14 residues. CDR3 protein: CASSLDGSYTEAFF. CDR3 DNA sequence: TGTGCCAGCAGCTTGGATGGAAGTTACACTGAAGCTTTCTTT.

This clonotype was counted many times. This sequence joins TRBV3-1 and TRBJ2-5; the D gene is possibly TRBD2 (6 bases). Trimming removed 1 base from V and 5 bases from J, with 11 bases in between. The CDR3 is 14 amino acids. CDR1 and CDR2 (germline): LGHDT, YNNKEL (reference sequence). For the CDR3, the DNA is TGTGCCAGCAGCCAAGGGAGGGCCGAGGAGACCCAGTACTTC. It specifies CASSQGRAEETQYF.